This T cell receptor beta chain was sequenced for a study of PD-L1 blockade in urothelial cancer. Study as a whole: Males with urothelial cancer arising in the bladder constituted about 85% of the roughly 29 patients. Blood analysis occurred 3 weeks (second dose) and 6 weeks after treatment start.

As for this clone: Its antigen is unknown.

Pretreatment and on-treatment blood mononuclear cell samples were taken, totaling between 1 and 8 time points per patient. This CDR3 is 15 amino acids long. The trim removed 0 bases at V and 1 base at J, leaving 3 bases unmatched. Germline assignment: CDR1 GTSNPN and CDR2 SVGIG (reference sequence). Assay: immunoSEQ multiplex PCR; the TCRdb copy retains only in-frame clones and omits some. The sample holds around 25,000 clones, around nine tenths seen once. Study outcomes and limitations: Better survival was forecast by a pretreatment blood TCR clonality below the median.

The material sequenced was PBMCs, taken around atezolizumab (anti-PD-L1) treatment. The TCR was taken from a man aged 45-65 years with urothelial cancer. The chain recombines TRBV30 with TRBJ2-7; 10 nucleotides agree with TRBD1. The CDR3 bases are TGTGCCTGGAGTGTAGGACAGGGGGGTTCCTACGAGCAGTACTTC. This codes for CAWSVGQGGSYEQYF.